The clone carrying this TCR beta chain was seen at least ten times. The antigen is unknown. Regarding time point: sample taken at primary tumor resection. In each case, whole RNA from tumor, nontumor lung or frozen PBMC was sequenced unsorted. This sample is drawn from a study of spatial heterogeneity in lung cancer. Study results and limitations: More often at tumor resection than at routine follow-up, ubiquitous expanded tumor TCRs were detected in the blood.

Each CDR3 protein gets one entry after TCRdb re-called the 5' RACE reads with MiXCR. The sample includes about 85,000 distinct CDR3 sequences, approximately 21% of them seen just once. CDR1 is SGHTA and CDR2 is FQGNSA in the germline V gene. The CDR3 is made up of 19 amino acids. V lost 2 bases and J lost 2; bases outside the gene matches: 12. The chain joins TRBV7-2 to TRBJ2-3, with 11 bases that match TRBD2. This TCR came from a male donor with early-stage non-small cell lung cancer. Sequenced here: PBMCs, sampled at surgery. The CDR3 nucleotides are TGTGCCAGCAGCTTAAAATCTTGGGCTAGCGGGGGGCCCACAGATACGCAGTATTTT. This codes for CASSLKSWASGGPTDTQYF. The full variable domain, in which reference TRBV7-2 and TRBJ2-3 provide the parts outside the CDR3, is GAGVSQSPSNKVTEKGKDVELRCDPISGHTALYWYRQSLGQGLEFLIYFQGNSAPDKSGLPSDRFSAERTGGSVSTLTIQRTQQEDSAVYLCASSLKSWASGGPTDTQYFGPGTRLTVL.